This T cell receptor (beta chain) was retrieved from a study of control samples from healthy donors and cancer patients. Assay: immunoSEQ multiplex PCR; the TCRdb copy retains only in-frame clones and omits some. The sample contains 100,000 to 150,000 clones, approximately 94% of which appear only once. This clone was seen more than once but under ten times. The CDR3 runs to 14 residues. CDR1 and CDR2 from the germline V gene are SNHLY and FYNNEI. V was trimmed by 4 bases and J by 9 bases, leaving 18 bases between them. The receptor was derived from a man in his fifties or sixties with head and neck cancer. The V gene is TRBV2, the J gene TRBJ1-1; possible D gene TRBD1, 6 bases. Sequencing was done on a sample of PBMCs. As DNA, the CDR3 is TGTGCCAGCAGTGGGTTAGGGGGACGCGGCCAAGCTTTCTTT. This translates into CASSGLGGRGQAFF.